Below, 16 T cell receptor beta chains from the same sample are listed, as sequenced in a study of blood T cell repertoires in COVID-19 (dated by TCRdb to between 2020 and 2021). The library came from the immunoSEQ multiplex PCR assay. The table comes from immuneACCESS by way of TCRdb, which keeps in-frame sequences with V and J called. Part of the clones is missing from these tables; in studies checked, under half for an unresolved V gene and the rest for unknown reasons. The sample table contains around 230,000 clones; only one count was recorded for 85% to 90% of them. The ten largest clones add up to 11% of the sample. What was sequenced was peripheral blood. These receptor sequences come from a man aged 45 to 65 with COVID-19, enrolled during active disease.

The chain joins TRBV6-5 to TRBJ1-1; 8 nucleotides align to TRBD1. The length of the CDR3 is 15 residues. With V trimmed by 6 bases and J by 5 bases, 11 bases remained unmatched. Per germline, CDR1 MNHEY and CDR2 SVGAGI. DNA for the CDR3: TGTGCCAGCAGCCCCCATGGACAGGGACCGACTGAAGCTTTCTTT. Its protein is CASSPHGQGPTEAFF.

This clone was detected once. The rearrangement joins TRBV7-9 to TRBJ2-7; 9 bases are a match to TRBD2. The CDR3 contains 19 residues. The V segment lost 4 bases and the J segment 4 bases; nucleotides outside the gene matches: 20. From germline, CDR1 is SEHNR and CDR2 FQNEAQ (reference sequence). The CDR3 DNA is TGTGCCAGCAGCTATAGCCACCTCCGAGGGGCGGGGGGGCCTTACGAGCAGTACTTC. Protein product: CASSYSHLRGAGGPYEQYF. Looking up the rest from reference TRBV7-9 and TRBJ2-7 gives the full variable domain: DTGVSQNPRHKITKRGQNVTFRCDPISEHNRLYWYRQTLGQGPEFLTYFQNEAQLEKSRLLSDRFSAERPKGSFSTLEIQRTEQGDSAMYLCASSYSHLRGAGGPYEQYFGPGTRLTVT.

J is TRBJ2-3 and V is TRBV7-2, with a possible D match to TRBD2 (6 bases). This CDR3 has 15 amino acids. The germline V gene encodes CDR1 SGHTA and CDR2 FQGNSA. Trimming stripped 0 bases from V and 3 bases from J, with 10 bases between. CDR3 protein: CASSLAGTLTDTQYF. In nucleotides, the CDR3 is TGTGCCAGCAGCTTAGCGGGGACTCTTACAGATACGCAGTATTTT.

The chain has TRBV7-8 and TRBJ2-1; 9 nucleotides line up with TRBD2. CDR3 length: 15 amino acids. The germline V gene has CDR1 SGHVS and CDR2 FQNEAQ. Trimming removed 4 bases from V and 8 bases from J; junction bases left unmatched: 9. The CDR3 reads CASSSVIAGAHEQFF. DNA of the CDR3: TGTGCCAGCAGCTCAGTGATAGCGGGGGCCCATGAGCAGTTCTTC.

This clone was observed a single time. The V call is TRBV27, the J call TRBJ1-1; D unresolved. The germline V and J ends were trimmed by 2 bases and 4 bases, with 11 bases remaining between them. The CDR3 has 14 amino acids. The germline gives CDR1 MNHEY, CDR2 SMNVEV (reference sequence). The CDR3 DNA is TGTGCCAGCAGTTTACGGGGTTTGGCCACTGAAGCTTTCTTT. It specifies CASSLRGLATEAFF.

To note about this clone: Mismatch with germline at one junction end may stem from a read error. The V gene is TRBV5-4, the J gene TRBJ2-7; tentatively, D is TRBD1 (6 bases). The V gene's germline CDR1 is SGHNT and CDR2 YYREEE (reference sequence). The CDR3 sequence is 11 residues long. The CDR3 DNA sequence: TGTGCCAGCAGCTTGTCAACAGGGAAGGGATTC. It yields the protein CASSLSTGKGF.

The chain recombines TRBV7-8 with TRBJ1-6; TRBD1 might be the D (6 bases). The CDR3 covers 18 residues. V was clipped by 0 bases and J by 7 bases, with 19 bases between them. Germline V gene lookup returns CDR1 SGHVS and CDR2 FQNEAQ. DNA of the CDR3: TGTGCCAGCAGCTTAGCAGGGCTTACAGGGTTGCGGAATTCACCCCTCCACTTT. It specifies CASSLAGLTGLRNSPLHF. The full variable domain, with the rest looked up from reference TRBV7-8 and TRBJ1-6, is GAGVSQSPRYKVAKRGQDVALRCDPISGHVSLFWYQQALGQGPEFLTYFQNEAQLDKSGLPSDRFFAERPEGSVSTLKIQRTQQEDSAVYLCASSLAGLTGLRNSPLHFGNGTRLTVT.

The chain joins TRBV7-9 to TRBJ1-3; D is undetermined. This CDR3 spans 15 amino acids. CDR1 is SEHNR and CDR2 is FQNEAQ in the germline V gene (reference sequence). Between the trimmed V and J ends, which lost 2 bases and 5 bases, there was a span of 13 bases. The CDR3 here is CASSLLSRGRNTIYF. The DNA of the CDR3 is TGTGCCAGCAGCTTATTGTCTCGAGGCAGAAACACCATATATTTT.

The chain carries TRBV7-7 and TRBJ2-7; tentatively, D is TRBD2 (6 bases). From germline, CDR1 is SSHAT and CDR2 FNYEAQ (reference sequence). Trimming pared 5 bases from V and 0 bases from J, leaving 14 bases between. The length of the CDR3 is 15 residues. CDR3 residues: CASSPGMGGSYEQYF. The CDR3 nucleotides read TGTGCCAGCAGCCCAGGGATGGGGGGCTCCTACGAGCAGTACTTC. Using reference TRBV7-7 and TRBJ2-7 for the parts outside the CDR3, the full variable domain is GAGVSQSPRYKVTKRGQDVTLRCDPISSHATLYWYQQALGQGPEFLTYFNYEAQPDKSGLPSDRFSAERPEGSISTLTIQRTEQRDSAMYRCASSPGMGGSYEQYFGPGTRLTVT.

This sequence joins TRBV11-1 and TRBJ2-5; 7 nucleotides align to TRBD1. CDR1 SGHAT and CDR2 FQDESV come from the germline V gene (reference sequence). The junction had 6 bases not matched to a gene; V was cut back by 4 bases and J by 4 bases. The CDR3 has 14 residues. DNA of the CDR3: TGTGCCAGCAGCTCCCGACAGGGACGAGAGACCCAGTACTTC. Encoded protein: CASSSRQGRETQYF.

The chain combines TRBV9 with TRBJ1-3; D might be TRBD1 (5 bases). The V end lost 4 bases, the J end lost 1 base, and 12 bases lay between the germline ends. Germline-derived CDR1 and CDR2 are SGDLS and YYNGEE. The CDR3 has 15 amino acids. The DNA for the CDR3 is TGTGCCAGCAGCCGGACGCAGGGATCTGGAAACACCATATATTTT. It translates to CASSRTQGSGNTIYF.

This chain joins TRBV27 and TRBJ2-7, with D tentatively TRBD2 (6 bases). V was clipped by 4 bases and J by 0 bases, with 16 bases between them. Germline CDR1 MNHEY, CDR2 SMNVEV (reference sequence). The CDR3 consists of 16 residues. This CDR3 reads CASSSPRGSASYEQYF. CDR3 coding DNA: TGTGCCAGCAGTTCCCCCCGGGGGTCCGCCTCCTACGAGCAGTACTTC.

This rearrangement joins TRBV7-2 to TRBJ2-2, with D perhaps TRBD2 (5 bases). The CDR3 runs 14 residues. V was trimmed by 3 bases and J by 10 bases, leaving 15 bases between them. Germline V gene data show CDR1 as SGHTA and CDR2 as FQGNSA. CDR3 DNA sequence: TGTGCCAGCAGCTTCCGCAGGAGACGGGAGGAGCTGTTTTTT. As protein: CASSFRRRREELFF.

The gene calls are TRBV6-5 and TRBJ2-7; 11 nucleotides match TRBD2. CDR3 length: 13 amino acids. V lost 8 bases to trimming and J lost 3 bases; unmatched junction nucleotides: 3. Per the germline V gene, CDR1 is MNHEY and CDR2 is SVGAGI. In nucleotides, the CDR3 is TGTGCCAGCCGACTAGCGGGGCACTACGAGCAGTACTTC. Encoded protein: CASRLAGHYEQYF.

The chain uses TRBV5-1 and TRBJ2-1; 11 bases agree with TRBD2. The CDR3 length is 16 residues. With V trimmed by 0 bases and J by 10 bases, 9 bases remained unmatched. Per germline, CDR1 SGHRS and CDR2 YFSETQ. For the CDR3, the DNA is TGCGCCAGCAGCTTGGGGGGGGGACTAGCGGTCCCCGAGCAGTTCTTC. This translates into CASSLGGGLAVPEQFF.

The V call is TRBV27, the J call TRBJ1-5; a possible D gene is TRBD1 (5 bases). This CDR3 is 14 amino acids long. Germline lookup yields CDR1 MNHEY and CDR2 SMNVEV (reference sequence). Trimming left V 3 bases short and J 6 bases short, with 12 bases between. CDR3 nucleotides: TGTGCCAGCAGTTTTCCAGGGTCCGGTCAGCCCCAGCATTTT. It translates to CASSFPGSGQPQHF.